The 10 T cell receptor beta chains below all came from one sample that was sequenced in a study of vaccination effects on CD4 cells after COVID-19. Antigen-specific CD4+ T cells were expanded (with viral peptide pools) by the ViraFEST assay ahead of sequencing. CD4+ T cell isolation took place after approximately ten days of culture. Convalescent patients had PCR-confirmed SARS-CoV-2 infection between March and December 2020. Antigens for these TCRs are unknown. The method was immunoSEQ multiplex PCR; TCRdb's version includes in-frame clones alone and lacks a portion of them. The sample carries about 22,000 clones, around 75% recorded once. The sample in question was CD4+ T cells from PBMCs cultured with a peptide pool, obtained before COVID-19 vaccination. These receptors originate from a human donor who had a prior SARS-CoV-2 infection.

The chain has TRBV7-2 and TRBJ2-1, with TRBD2 identical over 7 bases. V was pared by 1 base and J by 10 bases, with 10 bases of the junction left unmatched. From germline, CDR1 is SGHTA and CDR2 FQGNSA. The CDR3 consists of 15 residues. The CDR3 sequence: CASSLDGSLGGEQFF. The CDR3 DNA is TGTGCCAGCAGCTTAGATGGTAGCCTCGGGGGGGAGCAGTTCTTC.

This clone appeared a single time. V usage is TRBV5-1 and J usage is TRBJ1-3; D is perhaps TRBD1 (6 bases). This CDR3 has 15 residues. Germline CDR1 is SGHRS and CDR2 is YFSETQ. V was pared by 3 bases and J by 0 bases, with 10 bases between. In DNA, the CDR3 is TGCGCCAGCAGCTCCGGACAGTACTCTGGAAACACCATATATTTT. Translation gives CASSSGQYSGNTIYF.

This chain links TRBV24-1 with TRBJ2-5, with 9 bases that match TRBD2. The CDR3 loop spans 16 amino acids. Germline V gene data show CDR1 as KGHDR and CDR2 as SFDVKD. J lost 3 bases, V lost 5 bases, and 9 bases had no gene match. The CDR3 nucleotides are TGTGCCACCAGTGGCCTAATAGCGGGAGATAAAGAGACCCAGTACTTC. Its translation: CATSGLIAGDKETQYF.

V gene TRBV10-3 combines with J gene TRBJ1-1; 9 bases agree with TRBD1. V shed 7 bases and J 6 bases; nucleotides not matched to a gene: 9. The CDR3 covers 14 residues. Germline lookup yields CDR1 ENHRY and CDR2 SYGVKD. The CDR3 spells CAIKGQGGGAEAFF. DNA for the CDR3: TGTGCCATCAAGGGACAGGGAGGAGGGGCTGAAGCTTTCTTT.

This chain connects TRBV10-3 to TRBJ1-2; 7 bases line up with TRBD1. Germline loops: CDR1 ENHRY, CDR2 SYGVKD. V lost 4 bases, J lost 7 bases, and 6 bases stayed unmatched. This CDR3 is built from 13 residues. The CDR3, as DNA: TGTGCCATCAGTGCCTTAAGGGGGCTTGGCTACACCTTC. Amino acids: CAISALRGLGYTF.

The chain carries TRBV5-1 and TRBJ2-5, with 7 nucleotides matching TRBD2. The V gene's germline CDR1 is SGHRS and CDR2 YFSETQ. J was trimmed by 0 bases and V by 4 bases; bases with no gene match: 9. The CDR3 runs 16 residues. The CDR3 reads CASSQSGGSHQETQYF. Here the CDR3 DNA reads TGCGCCAGCAGCCAGTCGGGGGGATCCCACCAAGAGACCCAGTACTTC.

V usage is TRBV27 and J usage is TRBJ2-1; TRBD2 matches at 14 bases. The J segment lost 7 bases and the V segment lost 6 bases, leaving 2 bases of the junction unmatched. Germline V gene sequence: CDR1 MNHEY, CDR2 SMNVEV (reference sequence). This CDR3 has 14 amino acids. The CDR3 nucleotides read TGTGCCAGCAGCCGGACTAGCGGGAGGAATGAGCAGTTCTTC. Protein sequence: CASSRTSGRNEQFF.

V and J are TRBV7-6 and TRBJ2-7, with 11 bases lining up with TRBD1. Germline CDR1 is SGHVS and CDR2 is FNYEAQ. The CDR3 is 15 amino acids. V was pared by 3 bases and J by 3 bases, with 4 bases of the junction left unmatched. CDR3 DNA: TGTGCCAGCAGCTTCCGAGGGACAGGGGGCTACGAGCAGTACTTC. Its protein product is CASSFRGTGGYEQYF. Drawing the rest from reference TRBV7-6 and TRBJ2-7, the complete variable domain is GAGVSQSPRYKVTKRGQDVALRCDPISGHVSLYWYRQALGQGPEFLTYFNYEAQQDKSGLPNDRFSAERPEGSISTLTIQRTEQRDSAMYRCASSFRGTGGYEQYFGPGTRLTVT.

The chain links TRBV18 to TRBJ2-1; 7 bases align to TRBD2. The CDR3 loop spans 18 amino acids. The V gene end was trimmed by 2 bases and the J gene end by 4 bases; junction bases not matched to a gene: 14. Germline V gives CDR1 KGHSH, CDR2 LQKENI. The DNA for the CDR3 is TGTGCCAGCTCACCAGTGACTCCCCTCAGCGGGACTTACAATGAGCAGTTCTTC. Translation: CASSPVTPLSGTYNEQFF.

The genes are TRBV3-1 (or the pseudogene TRBV3-2) and TRBJ1-2; tentatively, D is TRBD1 (5 bases). V dropped 2 bases and J dropped 7 bases, with 20 bases sitting between them. CDR3 length equals 16 residues. CDR1 and CDR2 (germline): LGHDT, YNNKEL (reference sequence). This CDR3 is CASSQFGDSWNGGYTF. In nucleotides, the CDR3 is TGTGCCAGCAGCCAATTCGGCGACAGTTGGAATGGTGGCTACACCTTC.